Listed below are T cell receptor beta chains from one sample, sequenced in a study of shared clonotypes between healthy human individuals. The assay was immunoSEQ multiplex PCR, and TCRdb's table has in-frame clones only and misses some. There are under 2.5 million clones in the sample; under 95% occur only once, and 0.3% to 0.4% lies in the top ten. The sample consisted of naive CD4+ T cells from PBMCs. Receptors were obtained from a man between 18 and 29 years old in good health. Some clones in this sample may be carry-over from other donors' samples. Each CDR3 is given with its conserved first and last residue. Fields, in order: V gene, D gene, clone size, J gene, CDR3 protein, CDR3 DNA. A D gene is named only where the DNA matches it firmly. Rows may omit the clone size; those that give it use once, few, many or a size class.

TRBV6-6,-,-,TRBJ1-1,CASSTDVNLLPEAFF,TGTGCCAGCAGTACGGACGTGAACCTGTTGCCTGAAGCTTTCTTT
TRBV5-1,TRBD1,-,TRBJ2-1,CASSTVQGAVDEQFF,TGCGCCAGCAGCACGGTCCAGGGGGCCGTGGATGAGCAGTTCTTC
TRBV27,TRBD2,-,TRBJ2-1,CASSPRTRSDEQFF,TGTGCCAGCAGCCCCCGGACTAGGTCCGATGAGCAGTTCTTC
TRBV4-3,-,-,TRBJ2-7,CASSQRSRGYEQYF,TGCGCCAGCAGCCAGAGATCAAGGGGCTACGAGCAGTACTTC
TRBV7-3,TRBD1,once,TRBJ2-7,CASSPGTVASYEQYF,TGTGCCAGCAGCCCAGGGACAGTCGCCTCCTACGAGCAGTACTTC
TRBV6-5,TRBD1,-,TRBJ2-7,CASSHGQGPSYEQYF,TGTGCCAGCAGTCACGGACAGGGTCCCTCCTACGAGCAGTACTTC
TRBV29-1,TRBD2,-,TRBJ2-7,CSVRRGRASGMYEQYF,TGCAGCGTTCGAAGGGGGAGGGCTAGCGGGATGTACGAGCAGTACTTC
TRBV5-4,TRBD1,-,TRBJ1-2,CASSTGTVISSDGYTF,TGTGCCAGCAGCACCGGGACAGTAATAAGCAGCGATGGCTACACCTTC
TRBV6-1,TRBD1,-,TRBJ1-1,CASRVETGGTEAFF,TGTGCCAGCAGGGTCGAGACAGGGGGCACTGAAGCTTTCTTT
TRBV6-6,-,-,TRBJ1-2,CASSAPGGGYGYTF,TGTGCCAGCAGTGCCCCCGGGGGAGGGTATGGCTACACCTTC
TRBV5-1,TRBD2,few,TRBJ2-1,CASSTGTSGSNEQFF,TGCGCCAGCAGCACCGGGACTAGCGGGAGCAATGAGCAGTTCTTC
TRBV11-2,TRBD2,-,TRBJ2-7,CASSPRTSVSSYEQYF,TGTGCCAGCAGCCCACGGACTAGCGTAAGCTCCTACGAGCAGTACTTC
TRBV6-1,-,-,TRBJ1-5,CASRNRNQPQHF,TGTGCCAGCCGAAACAGGAATCAGCCCCAGCATTTT
TRBV6-1,-,-,TRBJ1-5,CASSEVLWDQPQHF,TGTGCCAGCAGTGAAGTTCTGTGGGATCAGCCCCAGCATTTT
TRBV7-2,TRBD1,-,TRBJ2-1,CASRQRTGQGDQFF,TGTGCCAGCAGGCAGAGGACAGGTCAAGGCGATCAGTTCTTC
TRBV27,-,-,TRBJ2-1,CASSRGRSYNEQFF,TGTGCCAGCAGCAGGGGTCGCTCCTACAATGAGCAGTTCTTC
TRBV11-2,-,-,TRBJ2-2,CASSSRGGRANTGELFF,TGTGCCAGCAGCTCCCGAGGGGGGCGAGCGAACACCGGGGAGCTGTTTTTT
TRBV7-9,-,-,TRBJ1-2,CASSRAFGSQGGYTF,TGTGCCAGCAGCCGGGCCTTCGGCTCCCAAGGAGGCTACACCTTC
TRBV5-1,-,-,TRBJ2-5,CASSSKETQYF,TGCGCCAGCAGCAGCAAAGAGACCCAGTACTTC
TRBV7-2,-,once,TRBJ2-5,CASSLMFSTPAQPQYF,TGTGCCAGCAGCTTAATGTTTTCCACCCCGGCTCAGCCCCAGTACTTC
TRBV11-2,-,-,TRBJ2-2,CASSPITGTGELFF,TGTGCCAGCAGCCCGATCACGGGGACCGGGGAGCTGTTTTTT
TRBV7-6,-,few,TRBJ2-5,CASSLARETQYF,TGTGCCAGCAGCTTAGCGCGAGAGACCCAGTACTTC
TRBV5-4,-,few,TRBJ1-1,CASRSPWDTEAFF,TGTGCCAGCCGCTCCCCGTGGGACACTGAAGCTTTCTTT
TRBV6-1,-,-,TRBJ1-4,CASPPIGFLGKLFF,TGTGCCAGTCCTCCTATCGGGTTTTTGGGGAAACTGTTTTTT
TRBV2,TRBD1,-,TRBJ1-4,CASREQGASEKLFF,TGTGCCAGCAGGGAACAGGGGGCATCTGAAAAACTGTTTTTT
TRBV5-8,-,-,TRBJ2-5,CASSLGFRSLGWEETQYF,TGTGCCAGCAGCTTGGGGTTTAGGTCTCTAGGTTGGGAGGAGACCCAGTACTTC
TRBV5-8,TRBD1,-,TRBJ2-1,CASRRKGTGGNEQFF,TGTGCCAGCAGACGGAAAGGGACAGGGGGCAATGAGCAGTTCTTC
TRBV9,-,-,TRBJ1-1,CASSVLSVNTEAFF,TGTGCCAGCAGCGTACTTTCCGTGAACACTGAAGCTTTCTTT
TRBV9,TRBD2,-,TRBJ2-1,CASSVSGRGIYNEQFF,TGTGCCAGCAGCGTTTCGGGGAGGGGAATTTACAATGAGCAGTTCTTC
TRBV18,-,-,TRBJ1-5,CASSPESNSNQPQHF,TGTGCCAGCTCACCAGAATCAAATAGCAATCAGCCCCAGCATTTT
TRBV30,-,-,TRBJ1-1,CAWTPDTNTEAFF,TGTGCCTGGACCCCGGACACTAACACTGAAGCTTTCTTT
TRBV30,-,-,TRBJ2-7,CAWIGGSSYEQYF,TGTGCCTGGATTGGGGGGTCGTCCTACGAGCAGTACTTC
TRBV19,TRBD2,-,TRBJ2-2,CASSIMGSGRATGELFF,TGTGCCAGTAGTATTATGGGTAGCGGGAGGGCCACCGGGGAGCTGTTTTTT
TRBV28,TRBD1,once,TRBJ2-5,CASSLSPQGAQETQYF,TGTGCCAGCAGTTTATCCCCACAGGGGGCGCAAGAGACCCAGTACTTC
TRBV14,TRBD1,once,TRBJ1-1,CASSRDPGGGGAFF,TGTGCCAGCAGCCGAGACCCAGGGGGCGGTGGAGCTTTCTTT
TRBV5-1,TRBD2,once,TRBJ2-2,CASRETSGNTGELFF,TGCGCCAGCAGGGAGACTAGCGGGAACACCGGGGAGCTGTTTTTT
TRBV5-1,-,-,TRBJ2-2,CASSSGPKSAGELFF,TGCGCCAGCAGCTCGGGACCGAAAAGCGCCGGGGAGCTGTTTTTT
TRBV5-1,-,-,TRBJ2-7,CASTWDNSYEQYF,TGCGCCAGCACTTGGGACAACTCCTACGAGCAGTACTTC
TRBV29-1,-,-,TRBJ1-2,CSVENNGKGGYTF,TGCAGCGTAGAAAATAACGGAAAGGGGGGCTACACCTTC
TRBV28,-,-,TRBJ2-7,CASLNRDSYEQYF,TGTGCCAGCTTGAACAGGGATTCCTACGAGCAGTACTTC
TRBV28,-,-,TRBJ1-2,CASSLTGGHGYTF,TGTGCCAGCAGTTTAACCGGGGGCCATGGCTACACCTTC
TRBV6-1,-,few,TRBJ2-7,CASVGGRYYEQYF,TGTGCGAGCGTTGGGGGCCGATACTACGAGCAGTACTTC
TRBV7-6,-,once,TRBJ1-3,CASSLGSSGNTIYF,TGTGCCAGCAGCTTGGGGTCCTCTGGAAACACCATATATTTT
TRBV4-1,TRBD2,-,TRBJ2-3,CASSLKRGLAGVGPPPATQYF,TGCGCCAGCAGCCTCAAACGGGGACTAGCGGGAGTCGGGCCCCCCCCCGCTACGCAGTATTTT
TRBV5-6,TRBD1,once,TRBJ1-2,CASRFTSQGYGYTF,TGTGCCAGCAGGTTCACCTCACAGGGGTATGGCTACACCTTC
TRBV19,-,-,TRBJ2-2,CATRAGDLTGELFF,TGTGCCACTCGGGCCGGGGACCTCACCGGGGAGCTGTTTTTT
TRBV11-2,-,-,TRBJ2-1,CASSLYYRGSSYNEQFF,TGTGCCAGCAGCCTTTATTATAGGGGGTCCTCCTACAATGAGCAGTTCTTC
TRBV4-1,TRBD1,once,TRBJ2-3,CASSQADRGKPDTQYF,TGCGCCAGCAGCCAAGCTGACAGGGGGAAACCAGATACGCAGTATTTT
TRBV6-5,TRBD1,-,TRBJ1-2,CASTMTGGSYGYTF,TGTGCCAGCACCATGACAGGGGGGTCCTATGGCTACACCTTC
TRBV5-5,TRBD1,-,TRBJ1-2,CASSLAGTGAYYGYTF,TGTGCCAGCAGCTTGGCCGGGACAGGTGCCTACTATGGCTACACCTTC
TRBV5-5,-,-,TRBJ1-1,CASSLDVSGLNTEAFF,TGTGCCAGCAGCTTGGATGTTTCAGGACTAAACACTGAAGCTTTCTTT
TRBV5-4,-,-,TRBJ2-3,CASSRSVDNRGDTQYF,TGTGCCAGCAGCCGTAGCGTGGATAACCGGGGGGATACGCAGTATTTT
TRBV28,-,-,TRBJ1-4,CASTDDAYEKLFF,TGTGCCAGCACGGACGATGCGTATGAAAAACTGTTTTTT